This TCR beta chain originates from a study of response to subunit inactivated influenza vaccine. This clonotype was counted a few times. Antigen: not known. Findings of the study overall: The authors offered the suggestion that each seasonal influenza vaccination recruits few new T cells.

TCRdb re-derived calls from the RT-PCR reads in MiXCR, one entry per CDR3 protein. The sample lists some 640,000 distinct CDR3 sequences, about 14% occurring once. Source: PBMCs from blood, taken approximately 15 days before vaccination. The receptor was isolated from a man aged 50-59 years who received an inactivated influenza vaccine.

The CDR3 loop is CASSQERSGFNEKLFF. CDR3 nucleotide sequence: TGTGCCAGCAGCCAAGAACGGTCGGGGTTTAATGAAAAACTGTTTTTT. The chain combines TRBV4-2 with TRBJ1-4; no clear D. The length of the CDR3 is 16 residues. Trimming pared 0 bases from V and 4 bases from J, leaving 12 bases between. The germline CDR1 and CDR2 sequences are LGHNA and YNFKEQ.